The TCR beta chain under discussion was sequenced for a study of T cell responses to AZD1222 COVID-19 vaccine. TCRdb's copy holds only in-frame clones and misses some; the assay was immunoSEQ multiplex PCR. This sample has 150,000 or so clones; about 88% occur once, and the top ten carry around 18%. The length of the CDR3 is 15 residues. V dropped 3 bases and J dropped 2; count of bases not matched to a gene: 2. Germline V gene lookup returns CDR1 SGHDN and CDR2 FVKESK. Study observations and caveats: A rise in Spike-specific TCR breadth and depth followed two AZD1222 doses.

Turning to this clone: Its specificity is unknown.

Source: peripheral blood, taken on day 0 of AZD1222 vaccination. The TCR comes from an adult in good health. The chain combines TRBV14 with TRBJ1-3, with 9 nucleotides matching TRBD1. The CDR3 sequence: CASSHNRGPGNTIYF. Written as DNA, the CDR3 is TGTGCCAGCAGCCATAACAGGGGGCCTGGAAACACCATATATTTT.